This T cell receptor (beta chain) emerged from a study of cytomegalovirus exposure and HLA in healthy donors. Both 60 Vbeta primers and 13 Jbeta primers went into the PCR. Some clones are missing from TCRdb's copy, which holds only in-frame ones; the method was immunoSEQ multiplex PCR. The table records approximately 170,000 clones, roughly two thirds of them present only once. Trimming at V came to 3 bases and at J to 9 bases, leaving 13 bases not matched to a gene. This CDR3 is built from 17 residues. Germline CDR1 reads SGHRS; CDR2 reads YFSETQ. The receptor's source is a woman aged 18-30 years in good health and CMV-seropositive. The chain is built from TRBV5-1 and TRBJ2-1; 12 positions agree with TRBD2. The sample taken for sequencing was PBMCs. CDR3 bases: TGCGCCAGCAGCTGGGGGACTAGCGGGTTGCACGATAGTGAGCAGTTCTTC. Protein sequence: CASSWGTSGLHDSEQFF. Together with reference TRBV5-1 and TRBJ2-1, the CDR3 gives the full variable domain: KAGVTQTPRYLIKTRGQQVTLSCSPISGHRSVSWYQQTPGQGLQFLFEYFSETQRNKGNFPGRFSGRQFSNSRSEMNVSTLELGDSALYLCASSWGTSGLHDSEQFFGPGTRLTVL.